Listed below are T cell receptor beta chains from one sample, sequenced in a study of cytomegalovirus exposure and HLA in healthy donors. The assay was immunoSEQ multiplex PCR, and TCRdb's table has in-frame clones only and misses some. The sample lists under 200,000 clones, 82% seen once, with about 1.7% in the top ten. The sequenced sample consisted of PBMCs. The receptors here all came from a woman aged 18 to 35 in good health and CMV-seronegative. The CDR3 runs from the conserved cysteine through the conserved F or W. The D gene is left open where the match is weak. Rows may omit the clone size; those that give it use once, few, many or a size class.

D,V,size,J,DNA,CDR3
NA,TRBV6-5,few,TRBJ1-2,TGTGCCAGCAGTTACTTGGCAGGGAGGGAAGGCTACACCTTC,CASSYLAGREGYTF
NA,TRBV28,NA,TRBJ1-5,TGTGCCAGCAGATCGCGGGCTAGCAATCAGCCCCAGCATTTT,CASRSRASNQPQHF
NA,TRBV29-1,NA,TRBJ1-1,TGCAGCGCTCCGGGGGGGGCGAACACTGAAGCTTTCTTT,CSAPGGANTEAFF
NA,TRBV6-5,once,TRBJ2-1,TGTGCCAGCAGTTACTCGATTGGGGAGGTAAATGAGCAGTTCTTC,CASSYSIGEVNEQFF
TRBD2,TRBV27,NA,TRBJ2-1,TGTGCCAGCAGTGGGACTAGCGGGAGTGATGAGCAGTTCTTC,CASSGTSGSDEQFF
TRBD1,TRBV27,NA,TRBJ1-1,TGTGCCAGCAGTTTGGAGGGATCGACAGGGGAAGCTTTCTTT,CASSLEGSTGEAFF
TRBD2,TRBV7-9,NA,TRBJ2-1,TGTGCCAGCAGCTTATTGGCGGGAGGGCCGGCAGATGAGCAGTTCTTC,CASSLLAGGPADEQFF
TRBD2,TRBV29-1,NA,TRBJ2-3,TGCAGCGTTGATGGGACAGAGAAATTACTAGCGGGAGTCTTAGATACGCAGTATTTT,CSVDGTEKLLAGVLDTQYF
NA,TRBV12-5,NA,TRBJ1-3,TGTGCTAGTGGTTCGGGGGGTGGATCTGGAAACACCATATATTTT,CASGSGGGSGNTIYF
TRBD2,TRBV6-6,NA,TRBJ2-5,TGTGCCAGCAGTTACGGGACTAGCCGCCTCCAAGAGACCCAGTACTTC,CASSYGTSRLQETQYF
TRBD2,TRBV7-6,NA,TRBJ2-1,TGTGCCAGCAGCCCGCGGGAGGTGGGTGAGCAGTTCTTC,CASSPREVGEQFF
NA,TRBV5-5,NA,TRBJ1-4,TGTGCCAGCAGCTTGGCGGGACTGATTAATGAAAAACTGTTTTTT,CASSLAGLINEKLFF
TRBD1,TRBV7-2,NA,TRBJ1-2,TGTGCCAGCAGCTCTGGGATCGGGGGACAGGGTTCCGGCTACACCTTC,CASSSGIGGQGSGYTF
NA,TRBV28,NA,TRBJ1-5,TGTGCCAGCAGTTTGGACATAGGACGGCCCCAGCATTTT,CASSLDIGRPQHF
TRBD2,TRBV28,NA,TRBJ2-3,TGTGCCAGCGGGACTAGCGGGGTAGATACGCAGTATTTT,CASGTSGVDTQYF
TRBD2,TRBV19,NA,TRBJ2-3,TGTGCCAGTAGAAGGACTAGCGGGAGACCAGATACGCAGTATTTT,CASRRTSGRPDTQYF
NA,TRBV7-2,NA,TRBJ1-2,TGTGCCAGCACCCTAGACGGGAGTGGCTACACCTTC,CASTLDGSGYTF
NA,TRBV7-2,NA,TRBJ2-3,TGTGCCAGCAGCCCCTACTTGGGCACAGATACGCAGTATTTT,CASSPYLGTDTQYF
TRBD2,TRBV4-1,NA,TRBJ2-2,TGCGCCAGCAGCCAAGGACCGGGACTAGATGCCACCGGGGAGCTGTTTTTT,CASSQGPGLDATGELFF
NA,TRBV18,once,TRBJ2-1,TGTGCCAGCTCACCCGGAGATTGGGGGCAGAATGAGCAGTTCTTC,CASSPGDWGQNEQFF